The 30 T cell receptor beta chains below all came from one sample that was sequenced in a study of T cell responses to AZD1222 COVID-19 vaccine. Only in-frame clones appear in the TCRdb table, and some are missing; sequencing was by immunoSEQ multiplex PCR. Seen here are some 180,000 clones, about 83% observed once, and the top ten hold around 0.99%. Source: peripheral blood, taken 28 days after the second AZD1222 dose. The source of these receptors is an adult who received the AZD1222 COVID-19 vaccine.

In nucleotides, the CDR3 is TGTGCCAGCAAACCGACAGGGGGCTTCTATGGCTACACCTTC. It is translated as CASKPTGGFYGYTF. This chain links TRBV6-5 with TRBJ1-2; 10 bases fit TRBD1. Germline V gene data show CDR1 as MNHEY and CDR2 as SVGAGI. Trimming removed 7 bases from V and 4 bases from J; junction bases left unmatched: 6. The CDR3 runs 14 residues.

The chain recombines TRBV10-2 with TRBJ2-2; 9 nucleotides agree with TRBD1. Germline-derived CDR1 and CDR2 are WSHSY and SAAADI. The V gene end was trimmed by 6 bases and the J gene end by 2 bases; junction bases not matched to a gene: 1. The CDR3 is made up of 14 amino acids. The CDR3 spells CASRDRGNTGELFF. CDR3 DNA sequence: TGCGCCAGCAGGGACAGGGGAAACACCGGGGAGCTGTTTTTT.

V usage is TRBV14 and J usage is TRBJ2-7; possibly TRBD1 or TRBD2 for D (6 bases each). Germline V gene sequence: CDR1 SGHDN, CDR2 FVKESK. V gave up 4 bases and J gave up 5 bases, with 18 bases separating them. The CDR3 runs to 15 residues. DNA of the CDR3: TGTGCCAGCAGCCCTAGGGGGGTACCATTTAACGAGCAGTACTTC. Translation: CASSPRGVPFNEQYF. Full variable domain (outside the CDR3, taken from reference TRBV14 and TRBJ2-7): EAGVTQFPSHSVIEKGQTVTLRCDPISGHDNLYWYRRVMGKEIKFLLHFVKESKQDESGMPNNRFLAERTGGTYSTLKVQPAELEDSGVYFCASSPRGVPFNEQYFGPGTRLTVT.

This clone has just one count. The chain carries TRBV5-6 and TRBJ1-6, with D perhaps matching TRBD1 (5 bases). The CDR3 is 16 amino acids. From germline, CDR1 is SGHDT and CDR2 YYEEEE. Trimming stripped 4 bases from V and 7 bases from J, with 18 bases between. CDR3 loop: CASSNPREAGNSPLHF. CDR3 DNA sequence: TGTGCCAGCAGCAATCCCCGGGAAGCAGGGAATTCACCCCTCCACTTT.

The chain combines TRBV11-2 with TRBJ2-7; no definite D call. V lost 1 base to trimming and J lost 3 bases, with 10 bases between them. This CDR3 contains 14 residues. CDR1 is SGHAT, CDR2 FQNNGV, per germline. CDR3 DNA: TGTGCCAGCAGCTTAGTAGGGCCGGACTACGAGCAGTACTTC. It specifies CASSLVGPDYEQYF.

This sequence joins TRBV7-9 and TRBJ2-3; perhaps TRBD2 as D (6 bases). The CDR3 extends over 12 amino acids. Trimming removed 2 bases at V and 8 bases at J, with 8 bases between. Germline assignment: CDR1 SEHNR and CDR2 FQNEAQ (reference sequence). Here the CDR3 DNA reads TGTGCCAGCAGCTTACAAGCGGGTACGCAGTATTTT. It codes for CASSLQAGTQYF.

The chain uses TRBV6-2 or TRBV6-3 and TRBJ2-7; TRBD2 agrees at 9 bases. The germline V gene has CDR1 MNHEY and CDR2 SVGEGT. With V trimmed by 4 bases and J by 4 bases, 5 bases remained unmatched. This CDR3 has 14 amino acids. This chain's CDR3 is CASSWGTSLYEQYF. CDR3 nucleotide sequence: TGTGCCAGCAGTTGGGGGACTAGCTTGTACGAGCAGTACTTC.

This clone was counted a single time. The gene calls are TRBV15 and TRBJ1-5; D possibly corresponds to TRBD1 (5 bases). With 1 base removed from V and 6 bases from J, the gap between germline ends came to 13 bases. CDR3 length: 15 amino acids. Germline CDR1 and CDR2: LNHNV and YYDKDF (reference sequence). In DNA, the CDR3 is TGTGCCACCAGCAGAGGTCAGGGCCAGGGTCAGCCCCAGCATTTT. This encodes CATSRGQGQGQPQHF. Full variable domain (missing parts from reference TRBV15 and TRBJ1-5): DAMVIQNPRYQVTQFGKPVTLSCSQTLNHNVMYWYQQKSSQAPKLLFHYYDKDFNNEADTPDNFQSRRPNTSFCFLDIRSPGLGDTAMYLCATSRGQGQGQPQHFGDGTRLSIL.

The chain is built from TRBV21-1 and TRBJ1-2. TRBV21-1 is annotated as a pseudogene. CDR3 length equals 16 residues. DNA of the CDR3: TGTGCCAGCAGCAAAGCGAGGAAGGGAGCTAACTATGGCTACACCTTC. This codes for CASSKARKGANYGYTF.

The chain uses TRBV9 and TRBJ2-2; maybe TRBD1 (7 bases). The CDR3 is 14 residues long. V was clipped by 6 bases and J by 6 bases, with 15 bases between them. The germline gives CDR1 SGDLS, CDR2 YYNGEE. The CDR3 region has the DNA TGTGCCAGCACACGGCAGGGGGGATCCGGGGAGCTGTTTTTT. Translated: CASTRQGGSGELFF.

V is TRBV2 and J is TRBJ1-3; the D gene is possibly TRBD1 (5 bases). V dropped 4 bases and J dropped 2 bases, with 6 bases sitting between them. Germline CDR1 reads SNHLY; CDR2 reads FYNNEI. The CDR3 has 13 residues. CDR3 loop: CASSVGAGNTIYF. The CDR3 DNA follows: TGTGCCAGCAGTGTAGGGGCTGGAAACACCATATATTTT.

V gene TRBV5-6 combines with J gene TRBJ1-1; D uncertain. Germline lookup yields CDR1 SGHDT and CDR2 YYEEEE. The CDR3 extends over 13 amino acids. Trimming removed 2 bases at V and 1 base at J, with 6 bases between. The CDR3: CASSFFWNTEAFF. The CDR3 region has the DNA TGTGCCAGCAGCTTTTTCTGGAACACTGAAGCTTTCTTT. The full variable domain, rest sourced from reference TRBV5-6 and TRBJ1-1, is DAGVTQSPTHLIKTRGQQVTLRCSPKSGHDTVSWYQQALGQGPQFIFQYYEEEERQRGNFPDRFSGHQFPNYSSELNVNALLLGDSALYLCASSFFWNTEAFFGQGTRLTVV.

J is TRBJ2-3 and V is TRBV7-2, with 8 positions matching TRBD2. CDR3 length: 15 residues. Trimming removed 4 bases from V and 3 bases from J; junction bases left unmatched: 6. Germline CDR1 SGHTA, CDR2 FQGNSA. The CDR3 loop reads CASSSSGYETDTQYF. The CDR3 nucleotides are TGTGCCAGCAGCTCTAGCGGGTACGAGACAGATACGCAGTATTTT.

V is TRBV6-2 or TRBV6-3 and J is TRBJ2-7; D remains unclear. V was pared by 4 bases and J by 1 base, with 5 bases between. The CDR3 totals 12 residues. Germline CDR1 and CDR2: MNHEY and SVGEGT. The CDR3 DNA reads TGTGCCAGCAGTTTACTATCCTACGAGCAGTACTTC. Translating it yields CASSLLSYEQYF.

J is TRBJ1-2 and V is TRBV7-8, with a tentative D call TRBD1 (6 bases). The CDR3 runs to 14 residues. Trimming stripped 4 bases from V and 0 bases from J, with 9 bases between. In germline, CDR1 is SGHVS, CDR2 FQNEAQ. CDR3 bases: TGTGCCAGCAGCTGGGGGGGCGCTAACTATGGCTACACCTTC. It codes for CASSWGGANYGYTF.

The chain has TRBV5-1 and TRBJ2-7; 7 bases agree with TRBD2. Germline V CDR1 and CDR2: SGHRS, YFSETQ. The CDR3 is made up of 16 amino acids. Trimming removed 2 bases from V and 3 bases from J; junction bases left unmatched: 11. This CDR3 is CASSFRASGVDYEQYF. In DNA, the CDR3 is TGCGCCAGCAGCTTTCGGGCTAGCGGCGTTGACTACGAGCAGTACTTC.

CDR3 sequence (DNA): TGCGCCAGCAGCCCGACTAGTAGGAATGAGCAGTTCTTC. Translation gives CASSPTSRNEQFF. This rearrangement joins TRBV4-1 to TRBJ2-1; perhaps TRBD2 as D (6 bases). The CDR3 has 13 residues. Trimming left V 4 bases short and J 7 bases short, with 11 bases between. Germline-derived CDR1 and CDR2 are MGHRA and YSYEKL.

The V call is TRBV19, the J call TRBJ1-2; 10 bases are shared with TRBD1. The CDR3 spans 13 residues. CDR1 and CDR2 from the germline V gene are LNHDA and SQIVND (reference sequence). J lost 8 bases, V lost 5 bases, and 5 bases had no gene match. The CDR3 here is CASSSTGGVGYTF. The CDR3 DNA follows: TGTGCCAGTAGTTCGACAGGGGGCGTGGGCTACACCTTC.

V and J are TRBV6-5 and TRBJ2-7; D tentatively reads TRBD1 or TRBD2 (5 bases each). The CDR3 contains 13 residues. V was pared by 2 bases and J by 4 bases, with 9 bases between. The germline V gene has CDR1 MNHEY and CDR2 SVGAGI. The CDR3 sequence: CASSYRGRYEQYF. The CDR3 bases are TGTGCCAGCAGTTACAGGGGACGGTACGAGCAGTACTTC.

There are a few counts of this clone. V gene TRBV27 combines with J gene TRBJ2-7; 7 bases are shared with TRBD1. The CDR3 is 14 amino acids. The ends lost 6 bases at V and 0 bases at J; junction bases unmatched: 5. The germline V gene has CDR1 MNHEY and CDR2 SMNVEV (reference sequence). The CDR3 protein is CASSPTGTSYEQYF. In DNA, the CDR3 is TGTGCCAGCAGCCCGACAGGGACCTCCTACGAGCAGTACTTC.

The rearrangement links TRBV3-1 (or the pseudogene TRBV3-2) to TRBJ1-2; perhaps TRBD1 as D (6 bases). V gave up 11 bases and J gave up 2 bases, with 15 bases separating them. The CDR3 extends over 13 amino acids. The germline gives CDR1 LGHDT, CDR2 YNNKEL (reference sequence). The CDR3 is CACNRGGNYGYTF. For the CDR3, the DNA is TGTGCCTGCAATCGTGGGGGCAACTATGGCTACACCTTC.

This chain uses TRBV19 with TRBJ2-7, with a possible D match to TRBD1 (6 bases). The CDR3 loop spans 15 amino acids. V was trimmed by 1 base and J by 3 bases, leaving 13 bases between them. Per the germline V gene, CDR1 is LNHDA and CDR2 is SQIVND (reference sequence). CDR3: CASSIGTGNLYEQYF. The CDR3 coding sequence is TGTGCCAGTAGTATAGGAACAGGGAACCTCTACGAGCAGTACTTC.

The chain is built from TRBV12-3 or TRBV12-4 and TRBJ1-1; D unresolved. The CDR3 runs 13 residues. Trimming removed 3 bases at V and 4 bases at J, with 9 bases between. The CDR3 region has the DNA TGTGCCAGCAGTTTTGGGCAGATCACTGAAGCTTTCTTT. Its protein product is CASSFGQITEAFF.

V and J are TRBV7-9 and TRBJ2-7; 7 nucleotides align to TRBD1. This CDR3 region has 14 residues. Germline loops: CDR1 SEHNR, CDR2 FQNEAQ (reference sequence). The V gene end was trimmed by 5 bases and the J gene end by 2 bases; junction bases not matched to a gene: 6. CDR3 DNA: TGTGCCAGCAGCCCAGGGGACAGACCCTACGAGCAGTACTTC. Translated, it gives CASSPGDRPYEQYF.

This chain links TRBV4-3 with TRBJ1-1, with 7 bases matching TRBD1. CDR3 length: 15 residues. The germline CDR1 and CDR2 sequences are LGHNA and YSLEER. J gave up 4 bases and V 2 bases, and 7 bases lay outside the gene matches. The DNA for the CDR3 is TGCGCCAGCAGCCAACTGACAGGGCGGGTCACTGAAGCTTTCTTT. Translated: CASSQLTGRVTEAFF.

The rearrangement joins TRBV4-2 to TRBJ1-6; D is undetermined. The CDR3 loop spans 14 amino acids. Germline V gene data show CDR1 as LGHNA and CDR2 as YNFKEQ. The V end was cut by 0 bases, the J end by 12 bases, with 12 bases between. The CDR3 DNA reads TGTGCCAGCAGCCAAGATCCCCAGCCTAGACCCCTCCACTTT. This translates into CASSQDPQPRPLHF.

The V gene is TRBV3-1 (or the pseudogene TRBV3-2), the J gene TRBJ2-7; TRBD1 might be the D (6 bases). Deletions cut 4 bases from V and 2 bases from J, with 15 bases between. The CDR3 sequence is 15 residues long. The germline V gene has CDR1 LGHDT and CDR2 YNNKEL (reference sequence). Here the CDR3 reads CASSLPGQYPYEQYF. The CDR3 DNA follows: TGTGCCAGCAGCCTCCCTGGACAGTACCCCTACGAGCAGTACTTC.

This clone came up a few times. CDR3 region: CASSSDSRGNTIYF. In DNA, the CDR3 is TGTGCCAGCAGCTCCGATTCCAGGGGAAACACCATATATTTT. The chain is built from TRBV11-2 and TRBJ1-3, with D unresolved. The CDR3 loop spans 14 amino acids. Germline CDR1 SGHAT, CDR2 FQNNGV. Trimming pared 4 bases from V and 4 bases from J, leaving 11 bases between.

The gene calls are TRBV6-5 and TRBJ1-2, with D maybe TRBD1 (5 bases). Per the germline V gene, CDR1 is MNHEY and CDR2 is SVGAGI. The length of the CDR3 is 14 residues. Trimming stripped 4 bases from V and 5 bases from J, with 14 bases between. The CDR3 is CASSSFPGEYGYTF. DNA of the CDR3: TGTGCCAGCAGTTCCTTCCCGGGGGAGTATGGCTACACCTTC.

The CDR3 is CASSQDGVSSGVGTQYF. DNA of the CDR3: TGTGCCAGCAGCCAAGATGGGGTGTCTAGCGGGGTGGGGACCCAGTACTTC. The chain is built from TRBV4-2 and TRBJ2-5, with 9 nucleotides matching TRBD2. The V gene end was trimmed by 0 bases and the J gene end by 7 bases; junction bases not matched to a gene: 12. Germline V gene lookup returns CDR1 LGHNA and CDR2 YNFKEQ. The CDR3 runs to 17 residues.